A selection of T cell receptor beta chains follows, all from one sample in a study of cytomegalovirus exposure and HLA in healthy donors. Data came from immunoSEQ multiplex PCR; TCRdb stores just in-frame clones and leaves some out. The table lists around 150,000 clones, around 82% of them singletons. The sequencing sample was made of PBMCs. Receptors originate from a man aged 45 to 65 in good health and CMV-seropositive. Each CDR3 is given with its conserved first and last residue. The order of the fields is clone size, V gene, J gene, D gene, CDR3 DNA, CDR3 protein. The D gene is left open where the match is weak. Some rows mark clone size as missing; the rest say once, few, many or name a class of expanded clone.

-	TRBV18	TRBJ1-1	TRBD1	TGTGCCAGCTCAGTACGACAGGGCCCTGAAGACACTGAAGCTTTCTTT	CASSVRQGPEDTEAFF
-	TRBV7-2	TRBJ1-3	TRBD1	TGTGCCAGCAGCAGCCGGGACAGTCGAAACACCATATATTTT	CASSSRDSRNTIYF
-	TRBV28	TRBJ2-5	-	TGTGCCAGCAGTTTAGGTGTCAGAGGCCAAGAGACCCAGTACTTC	CASSLGVRGQETQYF
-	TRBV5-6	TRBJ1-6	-	TGTGCCAGCAGCTTTTGGCGGAGCTCCTATAATTCACCCCTCCACTTT	CASSFWRSSYNSPLHF
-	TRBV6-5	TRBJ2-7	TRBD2	TGTGCTAGCAGTGGGACTAGCGCATCTTACGAGCAGTACTTC	CASSGTSASYEQYF
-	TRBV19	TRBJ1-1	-	TGTGCCAGTAGACCAGGTTTTGTCACTGAAGCTTTCTTT	CASRPGFVTEAFF
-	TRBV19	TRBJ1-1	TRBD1	TGTGCCAGTAGTATATGGGACAGTAACACTGAAGCTTTCTTT	CASSIWDSNTEAFF
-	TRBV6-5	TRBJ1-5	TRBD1	TGTGCCAGCACAAAAGGACAGGGGGCAGATCAGCCCCAGCATTTT	CASTKGQGADQPQHF
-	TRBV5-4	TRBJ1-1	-	TGTGCCAGCAGCGGGGGGGCCAGGGGGAACACTGAAGCTTTCTTT	CASSGGARGNTEAFF
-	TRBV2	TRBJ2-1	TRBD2	TGTGCCAGCACCTCTCCCCTTGGCGGGAGGGTCCAGGGTGAGCAGTTCTTC	CASTSPLGGRVQGEQFF
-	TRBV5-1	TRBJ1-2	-	TGCGCCAGCAGCTCCAGACAAATTGCTAACTATGGCTACACCTTC	CASSSRQIANYGYTF
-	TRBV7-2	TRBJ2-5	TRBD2	TGTGCCAGCAGCTCTCAGCTCCGACTAGCGGGAGTCGAAGAGACCCAGTACTTC	CASSSQLRLAGVEETQYF
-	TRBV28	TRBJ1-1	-	TGTGCCAGCGTCAGGGGCATGGTTGAAGCTTTCTTT	CASVRGMVEAFF
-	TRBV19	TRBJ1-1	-	TGTGCCAGTAGAGAGGGCAGGTGGAGCCCTGAAGCTTTCTTT	CASREGRWSPEAFF
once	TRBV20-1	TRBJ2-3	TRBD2	TGCAGTAGTCTAGCGGGGTATACGCAGTATTTT	CSSLAGYTQYF
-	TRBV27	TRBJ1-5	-	TGTGCCAGCAGTTTATCCGGGGGTAATCAGCCCCAGCATTTT	CASSLSGGNQPQHF
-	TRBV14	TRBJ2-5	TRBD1	TGTGCCAGCAGCCAAGCACCGGGACAGGGTTTTGAGACCCAGTACTTC	CASSQAPGQGFETQYF
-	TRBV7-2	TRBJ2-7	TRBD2	TGTGCCAGCAGCGATCGTGGGACTAGCGGCTACGAGCAGTACTTC	CASSDRGTSGYEQYF
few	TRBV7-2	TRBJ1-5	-	TGTGCCAGCAGCTTAGGTTTGATGCCAGGGCCCCAGCATTTT	CASSLGLMPGPQHF
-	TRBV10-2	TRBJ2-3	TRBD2	TGCGCCAGCAGCTTGAGGAAGGCGGGGGATAGCACAGATACGCAGTATTTT	CASSLRKAGDSTDTQYF
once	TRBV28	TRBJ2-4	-	TGTGCCAGCAGTTCCACAGGTGCCAAAAACATTCAGTACTTC	CASSSTGAKNIQYF
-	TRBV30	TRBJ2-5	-	TGTGCCTGGAGCCAAAGGAGAGAATACGAGATACGCGAGACCCAGTACTTC	CAWSQRREYEIRETQYF
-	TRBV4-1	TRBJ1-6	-	TGCGCCAGCTTACCACAGGTCGGATATAATTCACCCCTCCACTTT	CASLPQVGYNSPLHF
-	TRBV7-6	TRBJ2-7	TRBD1	TGTGCCAGCAGCACCCAGGGGGCCTCCTACGAGCAGTACTTC	CASSTQGASYEQYF
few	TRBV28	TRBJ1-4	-	TGTGCCAGCAGTTCCCCTATGGGGCCGGCAACTAATGAAAAACTGTTTTTT	CASSSPMGPATNEKLFF
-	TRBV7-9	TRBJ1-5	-	TGTGCCAGCAGCCAGACAGCTAATCAGCCCCAGCATTTT	CASSQTANQPQHF
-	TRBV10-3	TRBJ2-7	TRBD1	TGTGCCATCACCAGACAGGGGGGCGAGCAGTACTTC	CAITRQGGEQYF
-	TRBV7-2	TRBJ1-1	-	TGTGCCAGCAGCCCCGGGGTAGGGTTTATGAACACTGAAGCTTTCTTT	CASSPGVGFMNTEAFF
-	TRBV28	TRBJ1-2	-	TGTGCCAGCAGCCATAGGGGTCGGCCTAACTATGGCTACACCTTC	CASSHRGRPNYGYTF
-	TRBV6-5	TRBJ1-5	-	TGTGCCAGCAGTGGGGTTCGGGCAGGGGATCAGCCCCAGCATTTT	CASSGVRAGDQPQHF
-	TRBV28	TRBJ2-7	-	TGTGCCAGCAGTTACGGGTCCTACGAGCAGTACTTC	CASSYGSYEQYF
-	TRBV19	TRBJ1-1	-	TGTGCCAGTAGTTTCCGGGACAATCGGTGGAACACTGAAGCTTTCTTT	CASSFRDNRWNTEAFF
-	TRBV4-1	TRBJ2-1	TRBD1	TGCGCCAGCAGCCAAAGCCAAACCCGGGCAGGGGGAAACAATGAGCAGTTCTTC	CASSQSQTRAGGNNEQFF
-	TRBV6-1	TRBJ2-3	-	TGTGCCAGCAGTGCCCGCCGGGACTCTTTCACAGATACGCAGTATTTT	CASSARRDSFTDTQYF
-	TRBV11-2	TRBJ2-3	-	TGTGCCAGCAGCCTCTCAGGCAGCGGATACACAGATACGCAGTATTTT	CASSLSGSGYTDTQYF
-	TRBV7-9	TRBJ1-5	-	TGTGCCAGCAGCTTAGTGCCAGAGGGAGGAGGTGGCCAGCCCCAGCATTTT	CASSLVPEGGGGQPQHF
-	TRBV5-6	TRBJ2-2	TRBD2	TGTGCCAGCAGCTCAGGACTAGCGGGGGGGCACACCGGGGAGCTGTTTTTT	CASSSGLAGGHTGELFF
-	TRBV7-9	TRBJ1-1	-	TGTGCCAGCAGCGGAGGGTGGGTGGGAGCTTTCTTT	CASSGGWVGAFF
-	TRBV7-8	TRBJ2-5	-	TGTGCCAGCAGCAACCCACTAGGGGGATCGGAGACCCAGTACTTC	CASSNPLGGSETQYF
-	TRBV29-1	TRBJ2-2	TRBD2	TGCAGCGTTGAAAAGGGACTACGCACCGGGGAGCTGTTTTTT	CSVEKGLRTGELFF
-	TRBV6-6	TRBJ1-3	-	TGTGCCAGCAGTTCCAGGGGTTTTACTGGAAACACCATATATTTT	CASSSRGFTGNTIYF
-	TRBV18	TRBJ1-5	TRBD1	TGTGCCAGCTCACGACTGGGACAGGGTGATCAGCCCCAGCATTTT	CASSRLGQGDQPQHF